These T cell receptor beta chains were read from a single sample in a study of blood T cell repertoires in COVID-19. Produced via immunoSEQ multiplex PCR; TCRdb's table is partial and in-frame only. Of over 100,000 clones in the sample, roughly 86% were seen once. Material for sequencing was peripheral blood. The receptor set was obtained from a man aged 35 to 55 with active or convalescent COVID-19. The CDR3 runs from the conserved cysteine through the conserved F or W. D genes are given only for firm matches. Size is stated for part of the rows, as once, few or many counts, or as a class when the clone is expanded.

clone size: -; J gene: TRBJ1-6; D gene: TRBD1; V gene: TRBV2; CDR3 DNA: TGTGCCAGCAGCCCGATGGGGACAGGGGATTCACCCCTCCACTTT; CDR3 protein: CASSPMGTGDSPLHF
clone size: -; J gene: TRBJ2-2; D gene: -; V gene: TRBV10-1; CDR3 DNA: TGCGCCAGCAGTGAGTCTACAGGGGAGGACGGGGAGCTGTTTTTT; CDR3 protein: CASSESTGEDGELFF
clone size: -; J gene: TRBJ1-6; D gene: -; V gene: TRBV7-9; CDR3 DNA: TGTGCCAGCAGCTTATCCCCGGGGTCTAATTCACCCCTCCACTTT; CDR3 protein: CASSLSPGSNSPLHF
clone size: -; J gene: TRBJ1-6; D gene: -; V gene: TRBV30; CDR3 DNA: TGTGCCTGGAGCTCTACTCGGTCACCCCTCCACTTT; CDR3 protein: CAWSSTRSPLHF
clone size: -; J gene: TRBJ1-1; D gene: -; V gene: TRBV27; CDR3 DNA: TGTGCCAGCAGTTCCTTGGACAGTAACACTGAAGCTTTCTTT; CDR3 protein: CASSSLDSNTEAFF
clone size: -; J gene: TRBJ1-1; D gene: -; V gene: TRBV5-1; CDR3 DNA: TGCGCCAGCAGCTTGCAATTGGCTTTCTTT; CDR3 protein: CASSLQLAFF
clone size: -; J gene: TRBJ1-5; D gene: -; V gene: TRBV18; CDR3 DNA: TGTGCCAGCTCCCCCGACACCTACAATCAGCCCCAGCATTTT; CDR3 protein: CASSPDTYNQPQHF
clone size: -; J gene: TRBJ1-2; D gene: -; V gene: TRBV19; CDR3 DNA: TGTGCCAGTAGTATGGGGCAGGGTTATGGCTACACCTTC; CDR3 protein: CASSMGQGYGYTF
clone size: -; J gene: TRBJ2-3; D gene: -; V gene: TRBV5-4; CDR3 DNA: TGTGCCAGCAGCTTGTGGGAGGGGGGAAGGACAGATACGCAGTATTTT; CDR3 protein: CASSLWEGGRTDTQYF
clone size: -; J gene: TRBJ2-7; D gene: -; V gene: TRBV12-3/TRBV12-4; CDR3 DNA: TGTGCCAGCAGGGACAATCTCTACGAGCAGTACTTC; CDR3 protein: CASRDNLYEQYF
clone size: few; J gene: TRBJ2-1; D gene: -; V gene: TRBV6-1; CDR3 DNA: TGTGCCAGCAGTGAAATGCTCACCGGCAATGAGCAGTTCTTC; CDR3 protein: CASSEMLTGNEQFF
clone size: -; J gene: TRBJ2-3; D gene: -; V gene: TRBV6-2/TRBV6-3; CDR3 DNA: TGTGCCAGCAGTTACTCGCCGGAGGTGGATACGCAGTATTTT; CDR3 protein: CASSYSPEVDTQYF
clone size: -; J gene: TRBJ1-2; D gene: -; V gene: TRBV12-3/TRBV12-4; CDR3 DNA: TGTGCCAGCAGTCCAGCGATAGCCTATGGCTACACCTTC; CDR3 protein: CASSPAIAYGYTF
clone size: -; J gene: TRBJ2-4; D gene: TRBD2; V gene: TRBV6-5; CDR3 DNA: TGTTCGACTGTTAGCGGGGCCAAAAACATTCAGTACTTC; CDR3 protein: CSTVSGAKNIQYF
clone size: -; J gene: TRBJ2-4; D gene: TRBD1; V gene: TRBV9; CDR3 DNA: TGTGCCAGCAGCGTAGGACAGGGGGCGAACATTCAGTACTTC; CDR3 protein: CASSVGQGANIQYF
clone size: -; J gene: TRBJ1-1; D gene: -; V gene: TRBV7-2; CDR3 DNA: TGTGCCAGCAGCTTAGATACAGGGATGAACACTGAAGCTTTCTTT; CDR3 protein: CASSLDTGMNTEAFF
clone size: -; J gene: TRBJ2-5; D gene: TRBD2; V gene: TRBV5-1; CDR3 DNA: TGCGCCAGCAGCCGAAGCGGGGGACGCGAAGAGACCCAGTACTTC; CDR3 protein: CASSRSGGREETQYF
clone size: -; J gene: TRBJ1-4; D gene: -; V gene: TRBV5-5; CDR3 DNA: TGTGCCAGCACATCGAAAAGTTTGACGGACACAACTAATGAAAAACTGTTTTTT; CDR3 protein: CASTSKSLTDTTNEKLFF
clone size: -; J gene: TRBJ2-3; D gene: -; V gene: TRBV10-3; CDR3 DNA: TGTGCCATCAGTGGGTCGTCGGATACGCAGTATTTT; CDR3 protein: CAISGSSDTQYF
clone size: -; J gene: TRBJ2-3; D gene: TRBD2; V gene: TRBV6-4; CDR3 DNA: TGTGCCAGCAGAGGCGGGACTACACGGGGCACAGATACGCAGTATTTT; CDR3 protein: CASRGGTTRGTDTQYF
clone size: many; J gene: TRBJ2-7; D gene: TRBD1; V gene: TRBV27; CDR3 DNA: TGTGCCAGCAGTCCCCTTCGGACAGGGACGAGGGAGCAGTACTTC; CDR3 protein: CASSPLRTGTREQYF
clone size: -; J gene: TRBJ1-1; D gene: -; V gene: TRBV19; CDR3 DNA: TGTGCCAGTCATGGCGGAGGCTTGAACACTGAAGCTTTCTTT; CDR3 protein: CASHGGGLNTEAFF
clone size: -; J gene: TRBJ2-2; D gene: TRBD1; V gene: TRBV9; CDR3 DNA: TGTGCCAGCAGCGCCAATAGACAGGGTCCCGGGGAGCTGTTTTTT; CDR3 protein: CASSANRQGPGELFF
clone size: -; J gene: TRBJ1-6; D gene: TRBD1; V gene: TRBV9; CDR3 DNA: TGTGCCAGCAGCGCCTCCACAGGGGTAGGATTGAATTCACCCCTCCACTTT; CDR3 protein: CASSASTGVGLNSPLHF
clone size: -; J gene: TRBJ2-5; D gene: TRBD2; V gene: TRBV7-2; CDR3 DNA: TGTGCCAGCAGTAGACTAGCGGGGAGTGGGGATGGGCAAGAGACCCAGTACTTC; CDR3 protein: CASSRLAGSGDGQETQYF
clone size: -; J gene: TRBJ1-6; D gene: -; V gene: TRBV6-5; CDR3 DNA: TGTGCCAGCAGTCCGGCAGGGTTTGATAATTCACCCCTCCACTTT; CDR3 protein: CASSPAGFDNSPLHF
clone size: -; J gene: TRBJ2-5; D gene: -; V gene: TRBV29-1; CDR3 DNA: TGCAGCGTTGAGAGGGATTCCGAGACCCAGTACTTC; CDR3 protein: CSVERDSETQYF
clone size: -; J gene: TRBJ1-1; D gene: TRBD1; V gene: TRBV5-1; CDR3 DNA: TGCGCCAGCAGTTCGGGACAGGTAGAAGCTTTCTTT; CDR3 protein: CASSSGQVEAFF
clone size: once; J gene: TRBJ1-6; D gene: TRBD1; V gene: TRBV7-2; CDR3 DNA: TGTGCCAGCAGCTTAGCAGTACAACAGGGGAGCACCAGCTCCTATAATTCACCCCTCCACTTT; CDR3 protein: CASSLAVQQGSTSSYNSPLHF